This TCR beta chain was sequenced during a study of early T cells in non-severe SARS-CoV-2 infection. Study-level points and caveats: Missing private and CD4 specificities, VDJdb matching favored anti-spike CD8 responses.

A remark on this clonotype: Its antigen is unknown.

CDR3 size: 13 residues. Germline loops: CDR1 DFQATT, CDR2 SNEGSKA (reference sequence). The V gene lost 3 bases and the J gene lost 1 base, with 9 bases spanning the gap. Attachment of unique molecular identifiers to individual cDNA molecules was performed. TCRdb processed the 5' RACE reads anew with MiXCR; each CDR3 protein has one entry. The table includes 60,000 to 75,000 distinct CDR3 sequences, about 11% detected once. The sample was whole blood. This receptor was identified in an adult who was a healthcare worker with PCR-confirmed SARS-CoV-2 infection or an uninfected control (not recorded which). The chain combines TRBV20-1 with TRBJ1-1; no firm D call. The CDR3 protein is CSARRRANTEAFF. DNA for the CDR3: TGCAGTGCTAGGAGGCGGGCGAACACTGAAGCTTTCTTT.